The 22 T cell receptor beta chains below all came from one sample that was sequenced in a study of cytomegalovirus exposure and HLA in healthy donors. The PCR was carried out with 60 Vbeta primers and 13 Jbeta primers. Using immunoSEQ multiplex PCR, the repertoire was profiled, and TCRdb retains in-frame clones only, with some absent. The table includes tens of thousands of clones, roughly 80% detected once. What was sequenced was PBMCs. These receptors were collected from a man under 40 in good health and CMV-seropositive.

The chain links TRBV9 to TRBJ1-1; 7 bases agree with TRBD1. CDR1 and CDR2 (germline): SGDLS, YYNGEE. The CDR3 has 16 residues. V shed 0 bases and J 1 base; nucleotides not matched to a gene: 6. CDR3 in amino acids: CASSVDPGQENTEAFF. In DNA form, the CDR3 reads TGTGCCAGCAGCGTAGACCCCGGACAGGAGAACACTGAAGCTTTCTTT.

This rearrangement joins TRBV9 to TRBJ2-3; D perhaps matches TRBD2 (6 bases). This CDR3 is 15 amino acids long. The germline V gene has CDR1 SGDLS and CDR2 YYNGEE. V was clipped by 0 bases and J by 1 base, with 9 bases between them. The CDR3 region has the DNA TGTGCCAGCAGCGTAGTAGCGGCGGGCACAGATACGCAGTATTTT. Protein: CASSVVAAGTDTQYF.

V gene TRBV18 combines with J gene TRBJ2-7; possibly TRBD2 for D (6 bases). V was shortened by 3 bases and J by 5 bases, with 17 bases between the two germline ends. The CDR3 length is 15 residues. Germline values: CDR1 KGHSH, CDR2 LQKENI. CDR3 sequence reads: CASSPGRGVRHEQYF. The CDR3 coding sequence is TGTGCCAGCTCACCGGGGCGGGGTGTACGACACGAGCAGTACTTC. The variable domain in full, completed from reference TRBV18 and TRBJ2-7, reads NAGVMQNPRHLVRRRGQEARLRCSPMKGHSHVYWYRQLPEEGLKFMVYLQKENIIDESGMPKERFSAEFPKEGPSILRIQQVVRGDSAAYFCASSPGRGVRHEQYFGPGTRLTVT.

This clone has a handful of counts. The gene calls are TRBV5-1 and TRBJ2-2; 7 positions match TRBD1. Looked up from germline, CDR1 is SGHRS and CDR2 is YFSETQ. This CDR3 has 15 amino acids. V shed 4 bases and J 3 bases; nucleotides not matched to a gene: 6. CDR3 amino acids: CASSPRQGDTGELFF. Here the CDR3 DNA reads TGCGCCAGCAGCCCGCGACAGGGAGACACCGGGGAGCTGTTTTTT. The whole variable domain, filled in from reference TRBV5-1 and TRBJ2-2, reads KAGVTQTPRYLIKTRGQQVTLSCSPISGHRSVSWYQQTPGQGLQFLFEYFSETQRNKGNFPGRFSGRQFSNSRSEMNVSTLELGDSALYLCASSPRQGDTGELFFGEGSRLTVL.

The gene calls are TRBV19 and TRBJ1-5; 11 bases are shared with TRBD1. The CDR3 sequence is 16 residues long. Trimming at V came to 5 bases and at J to 4 bases, leaving 7 bases not matched to a gene. Germline CDR1 is LNHDA and CDR2 is SQIVND (reference sequence). CDR3 region: CASSLNRDRGNQPQHF. The CDR3 DNA reads as TGTGCCAGTAGTTTAAACCGGGACAGGGGGAATCAGCCCCAGCATTTT. Supplemented by reference TRBV19 and TRBJ1-5, the full variable domain reads DGGITQSPKYLFRKEGQNVTLSCEQNLNHDAMYWYRQDPGQGLRLIYYSQIVNDFQKGDIAEGYSVSREKKESFPLTVTSAQKNPTAFYLCASSLNRDRGNQPQHFGDGTRLSIL.

This clone was recorded only once. This chain uses TRBV19 with TRBJ2-7, with a weak D call TRBD2 (6 bases). V gave up 1 base and J gave up 0 bases, with 7 bases separating them. CDR1 and CDR2 from the germline V gene are LNHDA and SQIVND (reference sequence). This CDR3 is built from 14 residues. The CDR3 spells CASSIGLVSYEQYF. CDR3 bases: TGTGCCAGTAGTATAGGACTAGTCTCCTACGAGCAGTACTTC.

The chain uses TRBV27 and TRBJ1-2; D is ambiguous. Trimming took off 6 bases at V and 3 bases at J, with 14 bases between the two ends. Germline values: CDR1 MNHEY, CDR2 SMNVEV (reference sequence). The CDR3 covers 14 residues. CDR3 coding DNA: TGTGCCAGCAGGTCCCTGGGCGGGCACTATGGCTACACCTTC. The encoded protein is CASRSLGGHYGYTF.

This clone was counted only a few times. The chain is built from TRBV6-6 and TRBJ1-6; TRBD1 matches at 11 bases. The CDR3 contains 15 residues. CDR1 MNHNY and CDR2 SVGAGI come from the germline V gene (reference sequence). The V segment lost 5 bases and the J segment 7 bases; nucleotides outside the gene matches: 4. The CDR3 sequence: CASSLDRGQNSPLHF. CDR3 DNA: TGTGCCAGCAGTCTGGACAGGGGGCAAAATTCACCCCTCCACTTT.

This clone was seen once. The rearrangement links TRBV27 to TRBJ2-1, with TRBD2 matching 7 bases. The CDR3 extends over 14 amino acids. Per the germline V gene, CDR1 is MNHEY and CDR2 is SMNVEV (reference sequence). With 10 bases clipped from V and 9 bases from J, the junction kept 15 bases outside the gene matches. Written as DNA, the CDR3 is TGTGCCACAAATGGGGGGGAGGGCCCCACTGAGCAGTTCTTC. Its translation: CATNGGEGPTEQFF.

As to this clone: Within the sample, other DNA sequences also encode this same CDR3. The V gene is TRBV9, the J gene TRBJ2-2; TRBD2 is a possible D gene (6 bases). The CDR3 sequence is 15 residues long. Germline CDR1 and CDR2: SGDLS and YYNGEE. V was clipped by 0 bases and J by 4 bases, with 10 bases between them. DNA for the CDR3: TGTGCCAGCAGCGTAGTGCAGGGAGGCACCGGGGAGCTGTTTTTT. It encodes CASSVVQGGTGELFF.

The chain couples TRBV5-1 to TRBJ2-5, with D possibly TRBD2 on 5 matching bases. The J call is doubtful: the DNA matches TRBJ2-7 better. The V gene's germline CDR1 is SGHRS and CDR2 YFSETQ. This CDR3 comprises 14 residues. For the CDR3, the DNA is TGCGCCAGCAGCCCGGGATTTGATGTGGACGAGCAGTACTTC. Protein: CASSPGFDVDEQYF.

The table lists this clone with a few counts. V gene TRBV6-1 combines with J gene TRBJ1-1, with D hard to call. Germline V gene sequence: CDR1 MNHNS, CDR2 SASEGT. V lost 6 bases, J lost 3 bases, and 8 bases lay in between. The CDR3 covers 12 residues. CDR3 DNA: TGTGCCAGCAGGAGGAGGGACACTGAAGCTTTCTTT. Its protein product is CASRRRDTEAFF.

The chain joins TRBV14 to TRBJ2-3; possibly TRBD2 for D (6 bases). The ends were cut back, 5 bases at V and 0 bases at J, with 12 bases in the middle. Germline-derived CDR1 and CDR2 are SGHDN and FVKESK. The CDR3 runs to 15 residues. CDR3 nucleotide sequence: TGTGCCAGCAGCTCGGGACTGCCGAGCACAGATACGCAGTATTTT. Its protein is CASSSGLPSTDTQYF.

The rearrangement joins TRBV18 to TRBJ1-1; 11 bases are shared with TRBD1. Germline values: CDR1 KGHSH, CDR2 LQKENI. The CDR3 is 14 amino acids. Trimming cost V 3 bases and J 11 bases; bases outside gene matches: 8. CDR3 nucleotides: TGTGCCAGCTCACCGCCGGGACAGGGGGGGACGGCTTTCTTT. This sequence encodes CASSPPGQGGTAFF.

CDR3 sequence reads: CASSQVRQAAYEQYF. CDR3 in DNA: TGCGCCAGCAGCCAAGTGAGACAGGCGGCCTACGAGCAGTACTTC. The chain couples TRBV4-1 to TRBJ2-7, with a tentative D call TRBD1 (6 bases). V gave up 1 base and J gave up 2 bases, with 12 bases separating them. Germline CDR1 reads MGHRA; CDR2 reads YSYEKL. The CDR3 runs to 15 residues.

This rearrangement joins TRBV4-2 to TRBJ1-2; no firm D call. CDR1 and CDR2 from the germline V gene are LGHNA and YNFKEQ. CDR3 length: 16 amino acids. The V and J ends lost 1 base and 3 bases respectively, with 15 bases between them. CDR3 coding DNA: TGTGCCAGCAGCCAAGTACCAGGCTTAACAGACTATGGCTACACCTTC. It codes for CASSQVPGLTDYGYTF.

The chain couples TRBV9 to TRBJ2-1; 7 bases fit TRBD2. Germline trimming cut 4 bases from V and 4 bases from J; bases unmatched to any gene: 8. Germline-derived CDR1 and CDR2 are SGDLS and YYNGEE. The length of the CDR3 is 15 residues. The CDR3 DNA reads as TGTGCCAGCAGCCCCCCAGCGGGGCCATACAATGAGCAGTTCTTC. Translation gives CASSPPAGPYNEQFF.

The rearrangement uses TRBV2 and TRBJ1-2; no firm D call. The CDR3 consists of 15 residues. Germline V gene lookup returns CDR1 SNHLY and CDR2 FYNNEI. V lost 6 bases to trimming and J lost 0 bases, with 14 bases between them. CDR3 DNA sequence: TGTGCCAGCAGCCTCGGCGGAAAATCTAACTATGGCTACACCTTC. The encoded protein is CASSLGGKSNYGYTF.

This rearrangement joins TRBV2 to TRBJ1-2; 10 positions match TRBD1. J lost 4 bases, V lost 1 base, and 6 bases had no gene match. Germline V CDR1 and CDR2: SNHLY, FYNNEI. This CDR3 spans 16 amino acids. CDR3 sequence: CASSEEGTGAFYGYTF. Here the CDR3 DNA reads TGTGCCAGCAGTGAAGAAGGGACAGGGGCGTTCTATGGCTACACCTTC.

This clone was counted between two and nine times. The rearrangement uses TRBV7-9 and TRBJ2-7; 9 bases are shared with TRBD1. V gave up 10 bases and J gave up 3 bases; unmatched junction bases: 13. The CDR3 has 15 residues. CDR1 SEHNR and CDR2 FQNEAQ come from the germline V gene (reference sequence). CDR3 residues: CATQPGQGTGYEQYF. The CDR3, as DNA: TGTGCCACTCAACCGGGACAGGGAACGGGCTACGAGCAGTACTTC. The complete variable domain, with remaining parts taken from reference TRBV7-9 and TRBJ2-7, reads DTGVSQNPRHKITKRGQNVTFRCDPISEHNRLYWYRQTLGQGPEFLTYFQNEAQLEKSRLLSDRFSAERPKGSFSTLEIQRTEQGDSAMYLCATQPGQGTGYEQYFGPGTRLTVT.

This sequence joins TRBV6-5 and TRBJ2-1; 9 positions agree with TRBD2. Germline V CDR1 and CDR2: MNHEY, SVGAGI. The CDR3 consists of 15 residues. V was clipped by 2 bases and J by 5 bases; unmatched bases: 4. The CDR3 sequence is CASSYAGGLNNEQFF. The CDR3 coding sequence is TGTGCCAGCAGTTACGCGGGAGGGTTGAACAATGAGCAGTTCTTC.

The chain is built from TRBV18 and TRBJ2-7; 9 bases match TRBD1. The CDR3 spans 16 residues. In germline, CDR1 is KGHSH, CDR2 LQKENI. V was pared by 2 bases and J by 0 bases, with 5 bases of the junction left unmatched. CDR3 in DNA: TGTGCCAGCTCACCAGGGACAGGGCTACTCTCCTACGAGCAGTACTTC. Residues: CASSPGTGLLSYEQYF.